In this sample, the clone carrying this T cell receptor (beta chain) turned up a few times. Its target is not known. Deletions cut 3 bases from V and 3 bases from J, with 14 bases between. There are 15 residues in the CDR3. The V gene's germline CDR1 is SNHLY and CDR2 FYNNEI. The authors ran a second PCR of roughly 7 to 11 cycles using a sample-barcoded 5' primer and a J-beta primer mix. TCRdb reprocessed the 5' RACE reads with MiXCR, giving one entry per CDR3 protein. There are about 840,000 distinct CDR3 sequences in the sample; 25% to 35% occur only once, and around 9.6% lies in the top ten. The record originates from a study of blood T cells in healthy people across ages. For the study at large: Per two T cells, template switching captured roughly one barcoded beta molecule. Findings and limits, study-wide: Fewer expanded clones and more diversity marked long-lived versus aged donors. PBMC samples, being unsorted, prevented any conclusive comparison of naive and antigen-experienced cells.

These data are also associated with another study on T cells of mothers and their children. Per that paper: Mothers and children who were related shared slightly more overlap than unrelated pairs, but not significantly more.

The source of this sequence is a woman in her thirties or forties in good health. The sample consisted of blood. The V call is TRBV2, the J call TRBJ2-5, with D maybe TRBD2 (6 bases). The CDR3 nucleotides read TGTGCCAGCAGTGAGGAGGAGGGGCGGGAAGAGACCCAGTACTTC. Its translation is CASSEEEGREETQYF.